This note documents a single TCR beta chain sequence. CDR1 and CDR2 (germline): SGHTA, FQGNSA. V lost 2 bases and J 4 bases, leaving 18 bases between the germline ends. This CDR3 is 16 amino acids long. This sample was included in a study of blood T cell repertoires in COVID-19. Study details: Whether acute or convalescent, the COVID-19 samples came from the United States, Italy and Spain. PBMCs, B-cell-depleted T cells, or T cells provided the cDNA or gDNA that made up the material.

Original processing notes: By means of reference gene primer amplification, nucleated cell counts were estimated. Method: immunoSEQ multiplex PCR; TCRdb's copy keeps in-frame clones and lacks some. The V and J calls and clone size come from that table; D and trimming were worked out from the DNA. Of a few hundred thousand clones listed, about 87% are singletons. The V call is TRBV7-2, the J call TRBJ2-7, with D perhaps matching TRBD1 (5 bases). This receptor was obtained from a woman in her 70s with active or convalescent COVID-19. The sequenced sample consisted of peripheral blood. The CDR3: CASSLSFPGRAYEQYF. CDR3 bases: TGTGCCAGCAGCTTAAGTTTCCCGGGCAGGGCGTACGAGCAGTACTTC.